These 31 T cell receptor beta chains were sequenced from one sample in a study of T cell responses to AZD1222 COVID-19 vaccine. TCRdb's table, derived via immunoSEQ multiplex PCR, lists solely in-frame clones and lacks some. Of about 68,000 clones listed, around nine tenths were seen once; the top ten hold 7.8%. This sample comprised peripheral blood, obtained on day 0 of AZD1222 vaccination. The origin of the receptors is an adult in good health.

This clone was detected a few times. The chain links TRBV6-4 to TRBJ2-3; perhaps TRBD1 as D (5 bases). Per the germline V gene, CDR1 is MRHNA and CDR2 is SNTAGT. Trimming pared 3 bases from V and 2 bases from J, leaving 9 bases between. The CDR3 extends over 14 amino acids. The CDR3 loop is CASSEGRDTDTQYF. CDR3 sequence (DNA): TGTGCCAGCAGTGAGGGCAGGGACACAGATACGCAGTATTTT.

The chain is built from TRBV19 and TRBJ1-2, with D unclear. Germline V gene sequence: CDR1 LNHDA, CDR2 SQIVND (reference sequence). The CDR3 is 14 residues long. Trimming took 7 bases from V and 7 from J, leaving 19 bases between them. The CDR3 reads CASNAGNILAGYTF. DNA for the CDR3: TGTGCCAGTAACGCGGGAAACATTCTAGCTGGCTACACCTTC.

The chain recombines TRBV7-2 with TRBJ1-4, with D maybe TRBD1 (6 bases). Germline lookup yields CDR1 SGHTA and CDR2 FQGNSA. V shed 5 bases and J shed 0 bases, with 10 bases lying between them. The CDR3 has 15 residues. This CDR3 reads CASSKQGATNEKLFF. The CDR3 coding sequence is TGTGCCAGCAGCAAACAGGGCGCAACTAATGAAAAACTGTTTTTT.

The rearrangement joins TRBV28 to TRBJ2-5; 9 nucleotides match TRBD2. Losses at the gene ends were 6 bases for V and 5 bases for J; bases not matched to a gene: 4. There are 13 residues in the CDR3. Germline lookup yields CDR1 MDHEN and CDR2 SYDVKM. The CDR3 DNA follows: TGTGCCAGCAGAATCGCGGGAGGGGAGACCCAGTACTTC. Translation gives CASRIAGGETQYF.

This chain links TRBV7-9 with TRBJ1-4, with 7 bases identical to TRBD1. The CDR3 sequence is 14 residues long. Germline V gives CDR1 SEHNR, CDR2 FQNEAQ (reference sequence). V shed 5 bases and J 7 bases; nucleotides not matched to a gene: 7. The CDR3 sequence is CASSVRGLGEKLFF. The CDR3 DNA sequence: TGTGCCAGCAGCGTGAGGGGGCTGGGTGAAAAACTGTTTTTT.

The chain employs TRBV4-3 and TRBJ1-1; D gene unclear. V was trimmed by 0 bases and J by 8 bases, leaving 22 bases between them. The CDR3 consists of 17 residues. Germline V gene data show CDR1 as LGHNA and CDR2 as YSLEER. The CDR3 nucleotides read TGCGCCAGCAGCCAAGATGAACCGACTGGCCAAGGCGGCGAAGCTTTCTTT. Its protein is CASSQDEPTGQGGEAFF.

The genes are TRBV7-2 and TRBJ1-2, with TRBD1 matching 7 bases. V was clipped by 4 bases and J by 5 bases; unmatched bases: 7. Germline assignment: CDR1 SGHTA and CDR2 FQGNSA. The CDR3 length is 14 residues. CDR3 loop: CASSSRTGLYGYTF. The CDR3 DNA sequence: TGTGCCAGCAGCTCCCGGACAGGTCTTTATGGCTACACCTTC.

V and J are TRBV2 and TRBJ2-2; 8 nucleotides agree with TRBD1. This CDR3 has 15 amino acids. Germline V gene sequence: CDR1 SNHLY, CDR2 FYNNEI. The V and J ends lost 6 bases and 3 bases, in that order; junction bases with no gene match: 6. CDR3 coding DNA: TGTGCCAGCAGGCCTGACAGGGGAGACACCGGGGAGCTGTTTTTT. Its translation is CASRPDRGDTGELFF.

V and J are TRBV28 and TRBJ2-7; D remains ambiguous. V dropped 6 bases and J dropped 6 bases, with 12 bases sitting between them. Germline V gives CDR1 MDHEN, CDR2 SYDVKM. CDR3 length equals 12 residues. CDR3 amino acids: CASSDDRTEQYF. DNA for the CDR3: TGTGCCAGCAGCGACGACCGGACCGAGCAGTACTTC.

The rearrangement uses TRBV3-1 (or the pseudogene TRBV3-2) and TRBJ2-7, with 7 positions matching TRBD1. V lost 4 bases, J lost 3 bases, and 6 bases stayed unmatched. The CDR3 sequence is 14 residues long. CDR1 LGHDT and CDR2 YNNKEL come from the germline V gene (reference sequence). CDR3 protein: CASSPDRIHYEQYF. The CDR3 DNA follows: TGTGCCAGCAGCCCGGACAGGATCCACTACGAGCAGTACTTC.

This chain uses TRBV28 with TRBJ2-5, with D possibly matching TRBD2 (5 bases). Germline V CDR1 and CDR2: MDHEN, SYDVKM. Between the trimmed V and J ends, which lost 4 bases and 5 bases, there was a span of 8 bases. There are 12 residues in the CDR3. CDR3 region: CASSSRGETQYF. The CDR3 nucleotides are TGTGCCAGCAGTTCCAGAGGGGAGACCCAGTACTTC.

V usage is TRBV18 and J usage is TRBJ1-2; 8 bases align to TRBD1. This CDR3 comprises 13 residues. CDR1 KGHSH and CDR2 LQKENI come from the germline V gene. Trimming cost V 3 bases and J 4 bases; bases outside gene matches: 1. The chain's CDR3 is CASSPGQGYGYTF. The CDR3 DNA sequence: TGTGCCAGCTCACCCGGACAGGGCTATGGCTACACCTTC.

This chain links TRBV2 with TRBJ2-3; D not resolved. Trimming pared 6 bases from V and 0 bases from J, leaving 13 bases between. The CDR3 has 15 residues. The V gene's germline CDR1 is SNHLY and CDR2 FYNNEI. CDR3: CASRHRLESTDTQYF. The CDR3 DNA sequence: TGTGCCAGCAGGCACCGTTTGGAGAGCACAGATACGCAGTATTTT.

The V gene is TRBV25-1, the J gene TRBJ2-1; D unresolved. Germline values: CDR1 MGHDK, CDR2 SYGVNS. CDR3 length equals 11 residues. Between the trimmed V and J ends, which lost 6 bases and 4 bases, there was a span of 4 bases. CDR3 region: CASRGYNEQFF. As DNA, the CDR3 is TGTGCCAGCAGGGGTTACAATGAGCAGTTCTTC.

The chain carries TRBV2 and TRBJ2-1; TRBD2 aligns across 8 bases. The V gene end was trimmed by 5 bases and the J gene end by 8 bases; junction bases not matched to a gene: 8. The CDR3 contains 14 residues. Germline CDR1 reads SNHLY; CDR2 reads FYNNEI. CDR3 loop: CASSSGTSAYEQFF. DNA for the CDR3: TGTGCCAGCAGTTCCGGGACTAGTGCGTATGAGCAGTTCTTC.

This chain joins TRBV9 and TRBJ2-7; D unresolved. This CDR3 contains 16 residues. Per the germline V gene, CDR1 is SGDLS and CDR2 is YYNGEE. The V gene lost 5 bases and the J gene lost 4 bases, with 22 bases spanning the gap. CDR3 region: CASSPSGSNPQYEQYF. The CDR3 DNA is TGTGCCAGCAGTCCTTCCGGGTCTAACCCCCAATACGAGCAGTACTTC.

This clone was observed once. The chain has TRBV15 and TRBJ2-2; 7 nucleotides align to TRBD2. From germline, CDR1 is LNHNV and CDR2 YYDKDF (reference sequence). The junction had 11 bases not matched to a gene; V was cut back by 6 bases and J by 1 base. This CDR3 contains 17 residues. This chain's CDR3 is CATREGWERENTGELFF. The CDR3 DNA reads TGTGCCACCAGAGAGGGGTGGGAGCGGGAGAACACCGGGGAGCTGTTTTTT.

The chain has TRBV6-5 and TRBJ2-7; TRBD2 matches 13 bases. This CDR3 is built from 14 residues. Trimming took 7 bases from V and 4 from J; bases not matched to a gene: 4. CDR1 is MNHEY and CDR2 is SVGAGI in the germline V gene. CDR3 amino acids: CASTRTSGSYEQYF. The CDR3, as DNA: TGTGCCAGCACCAGGACTAGCGGGAGTTACGAGCAGTACTTC.

This clone was seen at least ten times. The V and J genes are TRBV24-1 and TRBJ2-7; possibly TRBD1 for D (5 bases). CDR1 is KGHDR and CDR2 is SFDVKD in the germline V gene. The V end lost 6 bases, the J end lost 3 bases, and 8 bases lay between the germline ends. This CDR3 contains 12 residues. In nucleotides, the CDR3 is TGTGCCACCAGTCCTCAGGGCTACGAGCAGTACTTC. Amino acid sequence: CATSPQGYEQYF.

In its sample, this clone was seen once. The V gene is TRBV27, the J gene TRBJ1-3, with 7 positions matching TRBD1. Germline V gene lookup returns CDR1 MNHEY and CDR2 SMNVEV (reference sequence). The CDR3 loop spans 15 amino acids. V lost 2 bases, J lost 0 bases, and 1 base stayed unmatched. Here the CDR3 DNA reads TGTGCCAGCAGTTTAAGGGGGCTCTCTGGAAACACCATATATTTT. Translating gives CASSLRGLSGNTIYF.

The J gene is TRBJ1-1, the V gene TRBV3-1 (or the pseudogene TRBV3-2), with D uncertain. This CDR3 is 13 amino acids long. CDR1 and CDR2 from the germline V gene are LGHDT and YNNKEL (reference sequence). Deletions cut 3 bases from V and 1 base from J, with 6 bases between. CDR3: CASSQGPNTEAFF. The CDR3 DNA reads as TGTGCCAGCAGCCAGGGTCCGAACACTGAAGCTTTCTTT.

The CDR3 DNA sequence: TGTGCCAGCAGTTTATGGGACAGGGAGAACGACGAGCAGTTCTTC. Translated: CASSLWDRENDEQFF. V and J are TRBV27 and TRBJ2-1; 9 positions agree with TRBD1. Germline CDR1 and CDR2: MNHEY and SMNVEV (reference sequence). Germline trimming cut 1 base from V and 10 bases from J; bases unmatched to any gene: 8. The CDR3 consists of 15 residues.

V usage is TRBV27 and J usage is TRBJ2-7; TRBD2 matches at 7 bases. The CDR3 sequence is 13 residues long. Unmatched junction bases numbered 6, after V lost 6 bases and J lost 4 bases. From germline, CDR1 is MNHEY and CDR2 SMNVEV (reference sequence). The CDR3 spells CASSEGGTYEQYF. The DNA of the CDR3 is TGTGCCAGCAGCGAGGGAGGGACGTACGAGCAGTACTTC.

This rearrangement joins TRBV30 to TRBJ1-4; no clear D. The CDR3 sequence is 13 residues long. V gave up 2 bases and J gave up 7 bases, with 11 bases separating them. The germline V gene encodes CDR1 GTSNPN and CDR2 SVGIG (reference sequence). CDR3 nucleotide sequence: TGTGCCTGGAGTAATGGGTTCGGTGAAAAACTGTTTTTT. It codes for CAWSNGFGEKLFF. Full variable domain (remainder filled in from reference TRBV30 and TRBJ1-4): SQTIHQWPATLVQPVGSPLSLECTVEGTSNPNLYWYRQAAGRGLQLLFYSVGIGQISSEVPQNLSASRPQDRQFILSSKKLLLSDSGFYLCAWSNGFGEKLFFGSGTQLSVL.

This clone was detected only a few times. The chain has TRBV10-3 and TRBJ2-7; D uncertain. V lost 5 bases and J 4 bases, leaving 15 bases between the germline ends. This CDR3 has 14 residues. Germline V gene data show CDR1 as ENHRY and CDR2 as SYGVKD. CDR3 in amino acids: CAISREYGPYEQYF. CDR3 nucleotide sequence: TGTGCCATCAGTCGCGAGTATGGTCCTTACGAGCAGTACTTC.

V is TRBV4-3 and J is TRBJ2-6, with a tentative D call TRBD1 (6 bases). The ends were cut back, 4 bases at V and 1 base at J, with 14 bases in the middle. Germline-derived CDR1 and CDR2 are LGHNA and YSLEER. This CDR3 has 17 residues. The CDR3 DNA sequence: TGCGCCAGCAGCCCCACGGTTCAGGGGTCTGGGGCCAACGTCCTGACTTTC. It specifies CASSPTVQGSGANVLTF.

The genes are TRBV19 and TRBJ1-5; D possibly corresponds to TRBD1 (5 bases). The CDR3 consists of 13 residues. V lost 5 bases and J lost 7, with 12 bases in between. The germline V gene encodes CDR1 LNHDA and CDR2 SQIVND (reference sequence). The CDR3 DNA reads as TGTGCCAGTAGTCGGGACTCAAGGCAGCCCCAGCATTTT. This encodes CASSRDSRQPQHF.

The chain carries TRBV6-5 and TRBJ1-3, with unresolved D. V lost 3 bases and J lost 2, with 11 bases in between. Looked up from germline, CDR1 is MNHEY and CDR2 is SVGAGI. The CDR3 extends over 15 amino acids. The CDR3 sequence is CASSYIRRAGNTIYF. For the CDR3, the DNA is TGTGCCAGCAGTTATATAAGAAGGGCTGGAAACACCATATATTTT.

The J gene is TRBJ2-1, the V gene TRBV7-6, with 9 positions matching TRBD2. Germline V gene data show CDR1 as SGHVS and CDR2 as FNYEAQ. The CDR3 has 16 amino acids. With V trimmed by 5 bases and J by 4 bases, 9 bases remained unmatched. CDR3 in amino acids: CASSHDAGGPYNEQFF. The DNA of the CDR3 is TGTGCCAGCAGCCACGACGCGGGAGGGCCATACAATGAGCAGTTCTTC.

The V and J genes are TRBV5-1 and TRBJ2-3; possible D gene TRBD2, 5 bases. V lost 1 base and J lost 0, with 9 bases in between. CDR1 SGHRS and CDR2 YFSETQ come from the germline V gene. CDR3 length equals 15 residues. This CDR3 reads CASSLWEPSTDTQYF. The CDR3 DNA sequence: TGCGCCAGCAGCTTGTGGGAGCCTAGCACAGATACGCAGTATTTT.

This chain joins TRBV6-2 or TRBV6-3 and TRBJ2-2; perhaps TRBD2 as D (6 bases). V lost 5 bases and J 1 base, leaving 20 bases between the germline ends. CDR3 length: 18 residues. Per germline, CDR1 MNHEY and CDR2 SVGEGT. The CDR3 DNA follows: TGTGCCAGCAGTCAAACCTCTCCCGGGACTCAGAACACCGGGGAGCTGTTTTTT. This codes for CASSQTSPGTQNTGELFF.